The 18 T cell receptor beta chains in this list originate from one sample, sequenced in a study of shared clonotypes between healthy human individuals. Sequencing used immunoSEQ multiplex PCR; TCRdb keeps in-frame clones, though not all of them. The sample has about 870,000 clones, about 91% seen once; the top ten hold more than 20%. Naive CD8 cells, CD45RO-negative and positively selected for CCR7, excluded terminally differentiated effector memory CD45RA+ cells. Sequenced material: naive CD8+ T cells sorted from blood. The origin of the receptors is a man younger than 40 in good health.

The chain couples TRBV28 to TRBJ1-5; D gene unclear. V shed 0 bases and J shed 0 bases, with 3 bases lying between them. Germline loops: CDR1 MDHEN, CDR2 SYDVKM. The CDR3 is made up of 14 amino acids. CDR3 loop: CASSLWDSNQPQHF. Here the CDR3 DNA reads TGTGCCAGCAGTTTATGGGATAGCAATCAGCCCCAGCATTTT.

This sequence joins TRBV29-1 and TRBJ2-2; D remains unclear. V lost 4 bases and J lost 2, with 8 bases in between. Germline lookup yields CDR1 SQVTM and CDR2 ANQGSEA. This CDR3 is built from 13 residues. CDR3 bases: TGCAGCGTTGTTACTATTAACACCGGGGAGCTGTTTTTT. Its translation is CSVVTINTGELFF.

J is TRBJ2-1 and V is TRBV13, with D hard to call. Trimming shortened V by 6 bases and J by 7 bases, and 13 bases separated the two germline ends. The CDR3 consists of 13 residues. Germline V gene lookup returns CDR1 PRHDT and CDR2 FYEKMQ (reference sequence). The CDR3 is CASRLTPGNEQFF. DNA of the CDR3: TGTGCCAGCAGATTGACCCCCGGGAATGAGCAGTTCTTC.

The V call is TRBV27, the J call TRBJ2-7, with D perhaps matching TRBD1 (5 bases). This CDR3 has 14 amino acids. The germline V gene has CDR1 MNHEY and CDR2 SMNVEV (reference sequence). The V gene lost 4 bases and the J gene lost 10 bases, with 20 bases spanning the gap. This CDR3 is CASSYAVEGAQQYF. The CDR3 bases are TGTGCCAGCAGTTACGCCGTGGAAGGGGCCCAACAGTACTTC.

The rearrangement joins TRBV7-9 to TRBJ1-1; the D is unclear. The ends were cut back, 4 bases at V and 1 base at J, with 10 bases in the middle. This CDR3 spans 14 amino acids. From germline, CDR1 is SEHNR and CDR2 FQNEAQ (reference sequence). The CDR3 DNA reads TGTGCCAGCAGCTACTACCCCACGAACACTGAAGCTTTCTTT. Amino acids: CASSYYPTNTEAFF.

This chain connects TRBV7-8 to TRBJ1-4; the D is unclear. The length of the CDR3 is 15 residues. V was clipped by 9 bases and J by 6 bases, with 20 bases between them. CDR1 is SGHVS, CDR2 FQNEAQ, per germline. This CDR3 is CASRRLQSSYEKLFF. CDR3 DNA: TGTGCCAGTCGTCGCCTACAGTCTTCGTATGAAAAACTGTTTTTT.

The V and J genes are TRBV5-6 and TRBJ2-1, with 9 bases aligning to TRBD2. Germline trimming cut 7 bases from V and 9 bases from J; bases unmatched to any gene: 8. The CDR3 is made up of 13 amino acids. Germline V gene data show CDR1 as SGHDT and CDR2 as YYEEEE. This chain's CDR3 is CASSGLAISEQFF. CDR3 DNA sequence: TGTGCCAGCTCGGGACTAGCTATCAGTGAGCAGTTCTTC.

This clone was detected only once. The same CDR3 can be traced to other DNA sequences in this sample. This chain uses TRBV7-6 with TRBJ2-2; 7 bases agree with TRBD2. The germline gives CDR1 SGHVS, CDR2 FNYEAQ. The CDR3 covers 14 residues. The junction had 1 base not matched to a gene; V was cut back by 2 bases and J by 4 bases. The DNA of the CDR3 is TGTGCCAGCAGCTTAACGGGGGGCACCGGGGAGCTGTTTTTT. It encodes CASSLTGGTGELFF.

This clone appeared once. J is TRBJ1-3 and V is TRBV7-2; D remains ambiguous. The CDR3 is made up of 13 amino acids. The germline CDR1 and CDR2 sequences are SGHTA and FQGNSA. V was shortened by 0 bases and J by 7 bases, with 7 bases between the two germline ends. This CDR3 is CASSLALRNTIYF. Here the CDR3 DNA reads TGTGCCAGCAGCTTAGCTCTTCGGAACACCATATATTTT.

The chain carries TRBV7-3 and TRBJ2-1, with 11 nucleotides matching TRBD2. Trimming cost V 1 base and J 13 bases; bases outside gene matches: 12. The CDR3 is 16 residues long. Germline V gives CDR1 SGHTA, CDR2 FQGTGA. For the CDR3, the DNA is TGTGCCAGCAGCTTAATTCGTAGCGGGAGGGCCGGGATCCAGTTCTTC. Amino acids: CASSLIRSGRAGIQFF.

This rearrangement joins TRBV14 to TRBJ2-2, with D possibly TRBD1 on 5 matching bases. The CDR3 sequence is 13 residues long. CDR1 SGHDN and CDR2 FVKESK come from the germline V gene. V was trimmed by 5 bases and J by 5 bases, leaving 9 bases between them. The CDR3 here is CASSYTGTGELFF. CDR3 nucleotide sequence: TGTGCCAGCAGCTACACAGGTACCGGGGAGCTGTTTTTT. The variable domain in full, completed from reference TRBV14 and TRBJ2-2, reads EAGVTQFPSHSVIEKGQTVTLRCDPISGHDNLYWYRRVMGKEIKFLLHFVKESKQDESGMPNNRFLAERTGGTYSTLKVQPAELEDSGVYFCASSYTGTGELFFGEGSRLTVL.

Regarding this clone: Additional DNA sequences in this sample encode the identical CDR3. This chain connects TRBV27 to TRBJ2-7; D uncertain. The CDR3 consists of 14 residues. CDR1 MNHEY and CDR2 SMNVEV come from the germline V gene (reference sequence). Trimming left V 3 bases short and J 0 bases short, with 9 bases between. CDR3 residues: CASSLGRASYEQYF. Written as DNA, the CDR3 is TGTGCCAGCAGTTTGGGCCGCGCCTCCTACGAGCAGTACTTC.

V usage is TRBV7-9 and J usage is TRBJ1-2; a weak D match, TRBD1 (5 bases). This CDR3 region has 19 residues. Per germline, CDR1 SEHNR and CDR2 FQNEAQ (reference sequence). V was trimmed by 10 bases and J by 3 bases, leaving 33 bases between them. CDR3 residues: CANKGPIRVDGREDYGYTF. The CDR3 DNA reads as TGTGCCAACAAAGGACCGATCAGGGTGGACGGGCGAGAGGACTATGGCTACACCTTC.

The rearrangement links TRBV29-1 to TRBJ2-5, with no clear D. V lost 2 bases to trimming and J lost 6 bases, with 16 bases between them. The CDR3 is 14 amino acids. The germline V gene encodes CDR1 SQVTM and CDR2 ANQGSEA. In nucleotides, the CDR3 is TGCAGCGTTGAACTCCGAGAAATGAGTCAGACCCAGTACTTC. Its protein product is CSVELREMSQTQYF.

The V call is TRBV2, the J call TRBJ2-3; the match to TRBD2 covers 12 bases. V was clipped by 2 bases and J by 5 bases; unmatched bases: 8. This CDR3 region has 17 residues. The germline gives CDR1 SNHLY, CDR2 FYNNEI. The CDR3 nucleotides read TGTGCCAGCAGTGAACGACTAGCGGGAGCTCCGGGAGATACGCAGTATTTT. It yields the protein CASSERLAGAPGDTQYF.

In this sample, this clone turned up once. The chain employs TRBV19 and TRBJ2-1; 7 bases line up with TRBD2. Germline CDR1 reads LNHDA; CDR2 reads SQIVND (reference sequence). This CDR3 is built from 14 residues. J gave up 7 bases and V 5 bases, and 8 bases lay outside the gene matches. CDR3 in DNA: TGTGCCAGTAGTCCGACTAGCATAGTTAATGAGCAGTTCTTC. This gives the protein CASSPTSIVNEQFF. Based on the CDR3 plus reference TRBV19 and TRBJ2-1, the full variable domain is DGGITQSPKYLFRKEGQNVTLSCEQNLNHDAMYWYRQDPGQGLRLIYYSQIVNDFQKGDIAEGYSVSREKKESFPLTVTSAQKNPTAFYLCASSPTSIVNEQFFGPGTRLTVL.

The rearrangement links TRBV7-9 to TRBJ2-3, with D hard to call. The CDR3 is 14 amino acids. Trimming shortened V by 8 bases and J by 2 bases, and 14 bases separated the two germline ends. The germline V gene has CDR1 SEHNR and CDR2 FQNEAQ (reference sequence). The CDR3 DNA reads as TGTGCCAGCGGAATTTTAGGCACCACAGATACGCAGTATTTT. Translating gives CASGILGTTDTQYF.

The CDR3 reads CASRRQYEQYF. The CDR3 DNA follows: TGCGCCAGCCGCCGACAGTACGAGCAGTACTTC. This chain connects TRBV23-1 to TRBJ2-7, with TRBD1 as a possible D gene (5 bases). TRBV23-1 is filed as an ORF, its function uncertain. This CDR3 has 11 residues. The V and J ends lost 8 bases and 4 bases respectively, with 9 bases between them.